A selection of T cell receptor beta chains follows, all from one sample in a study of blood T cell repertoires in COVID-19. This table comes from immunoSEQ multiplex PCR, and its TCRdb copy is limited to in-frame clones, with some not included. The sample contains 150,000 to 200,000 clones, about 85% of which appear only once. Sequencing input: peripheral blood. Source of these receptors: a woman between 40 and 50 years old with COVID-19, enrolled during active disease. Each CDR3 is given with its conserved first and last residue. The order of the fields is V gene, D gene, J gene, clone size, CDR3 DNA, CDR3 protein. The D gene is left open where the match is weak. Where a row states a size, it is once, few, many or the class of an expanded clone; other rows omit it.

V: TRBV21-1
D: .
J: TRBJ2-1
size: .
DNA: TGTGCCAGCAGCAAAATAAGGGGGATGGGATACAATGAGCAGTTCTTC
CDR3: CASSKIRGMGYNEQFF

V: TRBV11-2
D: TRBD1
J: TRBJ2-7
size: once
DNA: TGTGCCAGCAGCGATCCGGGACAGGGTGGCTACGAGCAGTACTTC
CDR3: CASSDPGQGGYEQYF

V: TRBV5-8
D: TRBD1
J: TRBJ1-1
size: .
DNA: TGTGCCAGCAGAGGCGGGACAGCCTCTTTGAATATTGGTGAAGCTTTCTTT
CDR3: CASRGGTASLNIGEAFF

V: TRBV2
D: TRBD2
J: TRBJ2-3
size: .
DNA: TGTGCCCCCAAGCGGGAGAGGAGGACAGATACGCAGTATTTT
CDR3: CAPKRERRTDTQYF

V: TRBV6-5
D: .
J: TRBJ2-7
size: .
DNA: TGTGCCAGCAGTTACTCGTCCGGGGGAGGTCAGTACGAGCAGTACTTC
CDR3: CASSYSSGGGQYEQYF

V: TRBV4-2
D: TRBD2
J: TRBJ2-5
size: many
DNA: TGTGCCAGCAGCCAAGGCGGGGGCCAAGAGACCCAGTACTTC
CDR3: CASSQGGGQETQYF

V: TRBV4-2
D: .
J: TRBJ1-1
size: once
DNA: TGTGCCAGCAGCCAAGGGGGGCAGAACACTGAAGCTTTCTTT
CDR3: CASSQGGQNTEAFF

V: TRBV7-2
D: TRBD2
J: TRBJ2-5
size: .
DNA: TGTGCCAGCAGCTTAGTCGCGGGGGGGCGGGAGACCCAGTACTTC
CDR3: CASSLVAGGRETQYF

V: TRBV13
D: TRBD2
J: TRBJ2-5
size: once
DNA: TGTGCCAGCAGCTTACTAGCGGGACGCCAAGAGACCCAGTACTTC
CDR3: CASSLLAGRQETQYF

V: TRBV7-9
D: .
J: TRBJ2-7
size: .
DNA: TGTGCCAGCAGCTTAGGTCCAGGGGTCAACGAGCAGTACTTC
CDR3: CASSLGPGVNEQYF

V: TRBV21-1
D: .
J: TRBJ1-1
size: .
DNA: TGTGCCAGCAGCCACCTAGGGGCCCCAGGACGGTTGATGAACACTGAAGCTTTCTTT
CDR3: CASSHLGAPGRLMNTEAFF

V: TRBV11-2
D: .
J: TRBJ1-5
size: .
DNA: TGTGCCAGCAGCCCCCAGGACAGAACAGATAGCAATCAGCCCCAGCATTTT
CDR3: CASSPQDRTDSNQPQHF

V: TRBV10-1
D: .
J: TRBJ2-1
size: .
DNA: TGCGCCAGCAGTGAGGGCTCCGATTCTTTCGATGAGCAGTTCTTC
CDR3: CASSEGSDSFDEQFF

V: TRBV10-3
D: .
J: TRBJ2-7
size: .
DNA: TGTGCCATCAGTGAAGGGACTGCAACCTACGAGCAGTACTTC
CDR3: CAISEGTATYEQYF

V: TRBV18
D: .
J: TRBJ1-5
size: .
DNA: TGTGCCAGCTCACCCCAGACAGACAATAGCAATCAGCCCCAGCATTTT
CDR3: CASSPQTDNSNQPQHF

V: TRBV30
D: .
J: TRBJ1-1
size: once
DNA: TGTGCCTGGAGTGTTGGGCCAGCCACTGAAGCTTTCTTT
CDR3: CAWSVGPATEAFF

V: TRBV7-9
D: .
J: TRBJ1-2
size: many
DNA: TGTGCCAGCAGCCGCGGGGAGGGACTCACTTCCTATGGCTACACCTTC
CDR3: CASSRGEGLTSYGYTF

V: TRBV12-5
D: TRBD1
J: TRBJ1-2
size: once
DNA: TGTGCTAGTGGTTTCTTCCCTTTGAGGACAGGAGCCTCCGAGGGTGGCTACACCTTC
CDR3: CASGFFPLRTGASEGGYTF

V: TRBV7-9
D: .
J: TRBJ1-2
size: .
DNA: TGTGCCAGCAGCTCACGACGGAACAGTTTAGGCTACACCTTC
CDR3: CASSSRRNSLGYTF

V: TRBV3-1/TRBV3-2
D: .
J: TRBJ1-5
size: .
DNA: TGTGCCAGCAGCGGTAGAAATCAGCCCCAGCATTTT
CDR3: CASSGRNQPQHF

V: TRBV3-1/TRBV3-2
D: TRBD2
J: TRBJ2-1
size: .
DNA: TGTGCCAGCAGCCCTTTAGCGGGAGGGCCCCGGTACAATGAGCAGTTCTTC
CDR3: CASSPLAGGPRYNEQFF

V: TRBV7-2
D: .
J: TRBJ1-6
size: .
DNA: TGTGCCAGCAGCGGAGCCGGGTCACCCCTCCACTTT
CDR3: CASSGAGSPLHF

V: TRBV7-3
D: TRBD2
J: TRBJ2-2
size: once
DNA: TGTGCCAGCAATCTAGCGGGGAATTCCGGGGAGCTGTTTTTT
CDR3: CASNLAGNSGELFF

V: TRBV9
D: .
J: TRBJ1-1
size: few
DNA: TGTGCCAGCAGCGGGAGGCGCGGACCTGAAGCTTTCTTT
CDR3: CASSGRRGPEAFF

V: TRBV3-1/TRBV3-2
D: .
J: TRBJ1-1
size: once
DNA: TGTGCCAGCAGCCCGCTGAGGAGGACTGAAGCTTTCTTT
CDR3: CASSPLRRTEAFF

V: TRBV11-2
D: .
J: TRBJ2-3
size: .
DNA: TGTGCCAGCAGCACCCGACAGGCCTCAGATACGCAGTATTTT
CDR3: CASSTRQASDTQYF

V: TRBV7-9
D: .
J: TRBJ1-2
size: once
DNA: TGTGCCAGCAGCCCTGGACAGACCTATGGCTACACCTTC
CDR3: CASSPGQTYGYTF

V: TRBV7-4
D: TRBD2
J: TRBJ2-3
size: .
DNA: TGTGCCAGCAGCTTAACCCCTAGCGGGAATACAGATACGCAGTATTTT
CDR3: CASSLTPSGNTDTQYF

V: TRBV5-1
D: TRBD2
J: TRBJ2-2
size: .
DNA: TGCGCCAGCAGCACGGGACTAGCGGGGGGCGCGAACACCGGGGAGCTGTTTTTT
CDR3: CASSTGLAGGANTGELFF

V: TRBV2
D: .
J: TRBJ2-5
size: .
DNA: TGTGCCAGCAGTGTGACGGGGGGCCCCCAGTACTTC
CDR3: CASSVTGGPQYF

V: TRBV9
D: .
J: TRBJ2-7
size: .
DNA: TGTGCCAGCGCCGCCGCGGGACAGCCATTCTACGAGCAGTACTTC
CDR3: CASAAAGQPFYEQYF